The T cell receptor (beta chain) under discussion was sequenced for a study of T cell repertoires in cytomegalovirus infection. Study context: Public TCR beta signatures were indicative of both CMV infection and a matching HLA type.

Study observations and caveats: Summed public TCR beta family frequency identified CMV carriers bearing the relevant HLA.

The CDR3 spans 15 residues. Trimming shortened V by 1 base and J by 0 bases, and 9 bases separated the two germline ends. CDR1 and CDR2 from the germline V gene are LNHDA and SQIVND (reference sequence). Remarks on this clonotype: Its specificity is not known.

TCRdb analysed the reads with MiXCR anew, one entry per CDR3 protein. This sample has around 740,000 distinct CDR3 sequences, with 35% found just once. V usage is TRBV19 and J usage is TRBJ1-1, with D unclear. The sequence was collected from a human donor in good health (CMV status not recorded). Some clones in this sample may be carry-over from other donors' samples. Sequencing was performed on PBMCs. The CDR3 sequence is CASSIVWGMNTEAFF. Here the CDR3 DNA reads TGTGCCAGTAGTATAGTATGGGGTATGAACACTGAAGCTTTCTTT. Full variable domain (missing parts from reference TRBV19 and TRBJ1-1): DGGITQSPKYLFRKEGQNVTLSCEQNLNHDAMYWYRQDPGQGLRLIYYSQIVNDFQKGDIAEGYSVSREKKESFPLTVTSAQKNPTAFYLCASSIVWGMNTEAFFGQGTRLTVV.